These 25 T cell receptor beta chains share one sample of origin, sequenced in a study of T cells in Graves' hyperthyroidism and ophthalmopathy. Amplified TCR beta CDR3 regions came from RNA transcripts. HTBI primers were employed in a first-round RT-PCR of the TCR CDR3. Each CDR3 protein gets one entry after TCRdb re-called the multiplex PCR reads with MiXCR. Of roughly 400,000 distinct CDR3 sequences listed, over 12% are singletons. Sequenced material: blood. These receptor sequences come from a man aged 50-59 years with Graves' ophthalmopathy.

This clonotype occurred a few times. The chain employs TRBV2 and TRBJ2-1; D gene ambiguous. The CDR3 has 14 amino acids. Germline assignment: CDR1 SNHLY and CDR2 FYNNEI. Trimming pared 9 bases from V and 6 bases from J, leaving 18 bases between. CDR3 DNA: TGTGCCAGTCTCGGCGCGCGAATTGTCAATGAGCAGTTCTTC. It is translated as CASLGARIVNEQFF.

This clonotype was picked up many times. This chain connects TRBV7-9 to TRBJ2-4; D is unclear. The V end lost 5 bases, the J end lost 0 bases, and 8 bases lay between the germline ends. This CDR3 has 14 residues. Per the germline V gene, CDR1 is SEHNR and CDR2 is FQNEAQ (reference sequence). CDR3 sequence reads: CASSPDLAKNIQYF. The CDR3 nucleotides are TGTGCCAGCAGCCCGGACCTAGCCAAAAACATTCAGTACTTC.

The sample holds a few counts of this clonotype. The chain uses TRBV2 and TRBJ2-3; TRBD1 agrees at 11 bases. Germline CDR1 and CDR2: SNHLY and FYNNEI. Trimming cost V 8 bases and J 3 bases; bases outside gene matches: 4. The CDR3 sequence is 14 residues long. CDR3 DNA: TGTGCCAGCGGAGGACAGGGGGCAACAGATACGCAGTATTTT. Encoded protein: CASGGQGATDTQYF.

This clonotype occurred many times. The gene calls are TRBV7-2 and TRBJ2-1, with TRBD2 matching 9 bases. This CDR3 region has 17 residues. V gave up 5 bases and J gave up 5 bases; unmatched junction bases: 13. Germline CDR1 and CDR2: SGHTA and FQGNSA. The CDR3 region has the DNA TGTGCCAGCAGCCCCCATCCCCTAGCGGGGACTAACAATGAGCAGTTCTTC. Translating gives CASSPHPLAGTNNEQFF.

This chain connects TRBV14 to TRBJ2-3; 8 bases match TRBD2. The CDR3 is made up of 16 amino acids. Germline V gives CDR1 SGHDN, CDR2 FVKESK. Unmatched junction bases numbered 8, after V lost 6 bases and J lost 0 bases. CDR3 in amino acids: CASSPPTSASTDTQYF. CDR3 nucleotide sequence: TGTGCCAGCAGTCCCCCGACTAGCGCCAGCACAGATACGCAGTATTTT.

This clonotype was seen a handful of times. V is TRBV24-1 and J is TRBJ2-1; D is perhaps TRBD1 (5 bases). Germline V gene sequence: CDR1 KGHDR, CDR2 SFDVKD. The length of the CDR3 is 16 residues. Trimming stripped 0 bases from V and 9 bases from J, with 17 bases between. The CDR3 loop reads CATSDLDSHWKFEQFF. CDR3 nucleotide sequence: TGTGCCACCAGTGATTTGGACAGCCATTGGAAATTTGAGCAGTTCTTC.

This clonotype was counted many times. The genes are TRBV2 and TRBJ2-3; 14 nucleotides match TRBD2. The germline CDR1 and CDR2 sequences are SNHLY and FYNNEI. CDR3 length equals 16 residues. V shed 6 bases, J shed 5 bases, and the junction held 7 bases outside the gene matches. The CDR3 spells CASSDPGLAGGDTQYF. The CDR3 coding sequence is TGTGCCAGCAGCGACCCCGGACTAGCGGGAGGAGATACGCAGTATTTT.

Only a few counts were recorded for this clonotype. V gene TRBV20-1 combines with J gene TRBJ1-5, with 9 bases fitting TRBD1. Germline values: CDR1 DFQATT, CDR2 SNEGSKA (reference sequence). Trimming removed 5 bases from V and 0 bases from J; junction bases left unmatched: 5. The CDR3 consists of 15 residues. CDR3 nucleotide sequence: TGCAGTGCTTTTTGGGACAGGGCTAGCAATCAGCCCCAGCATTTT. Residues: CSAFWDRASNQPQHF.

Only a few counts were recorded for this clonotype. CDR3 in amino acids: CASSPRDSPLHF. For the CDR3, the DNA is TGTGCCAGCAGCCCCCGCGATTCACCCCTCCACTTT. J is TRBJ1-6 and V is TRBV5-5; D gene unclear. V lost 4 bases, J lost 8 bases, and 7 bases lay in between. CDR3 length: 12 amino acids. Germline CDR1 SGHKS, CDR2 YYEKEE (reference sequence).

The J gene is TRBJ2-1, the V gene TRBV15; 8 nucleotides align to TRBD2. The V gene's germline CDR1 is LNHNV and CDR2 YYDKDF (reference sequence). With 2 bases clipped from V and 9 bases from J, the junction kept 12 bases outside the gene matches. The CDR3 contains 16 residues. In DNA, the CDR3 is TGTGCCACCAGCAGACGAACTAGCGGCCGCCAAGTTGAGCAGTTCTTC. Its translation is CATSRRTSGRQVEQFF.

In this sample, this clonotype turned up many times. The chain uses TRBV27 and TRBJ2-7; D is unresolved. Looked up from germline, CDR1 is MNHEY and CDR2 is SMNVEV (reference sequence). Trimming took off 0 bases at V and 2 bases at J, with 14 bases between the two ends. The length of the CDR3 is 16 residues. The CDR3 sequence: CASSLSVERAPYEQYF. The CDR3 region has the DNA TGTGCCAGCAGTTTATCTGTGGAACGGGCTCCCTACGAGCAGTACTTC.

This clonotype was observed a handful of times. The V and J genes are TRBV29-1 and TRBJ1-2; no definite D call. The CDR3 loop spans 13 amino acids. Germline loops: CDR1 SQVTM, CDR2 ANQGSEA. DNA for the CDR3: TGCGGCCTCAGTCGGGAGAGCTTCTATGGCTACACCTTC. This encodes CGLSRESFYGYTF.

Many counts were recorded for this clonotype. This chain joins TRBV2 and TRBJ2-7; D not resolved. The CDR3 covers 15 residues. Germline V gene data show CDR1 as SNHLY and CDR2 as FYNNEI. V was cut by 6 bases and J by 2 bases, with 17 bases left in between. CDR3 bases: TGTGCCAGCAGCCGACGGCCCCAGGCCGCCTACGAGCAGTACTTC. As protein: CASSRRPQAAYEQYF. The full variable domain, completed using reference TRBV2 and TRBJ2-7, is EPEVTQTPSHQVTQMGQEVILRCVPISNHLYFYWYRQILGQKVEFLVSFYNNEISEKSEIFDDQFSVERPDGSNFTLKIRSTKLEDSAMYFCASSRRPQAAYEQYFGPGTRLTVT.

Details on this clonotype: This could be a read error, since a much larger clone is one nucleotide away. The rearrangement links TRBV20-1 to TRBJ2-5; a weak D match, TRBD2 (6 bases). The CDR3 runs 16 residues. The germline V gene encodes CDR1 DFQATT and CDR2 SNEGSKA (reference sequence). The ends were cut back, 3 bases at V and 0 bases at J, with 17 bases in the middle. The CDR3 bases are TGCAGTGCTAGGGAAGGAATAGCGGAACACCAAGAGACCCAGTACTTC. Protein product: CSAREGIAEHQETQYF.

The gene calls are TRBV29-1 and TRBJ2-7, with 7 bases that match TRBD1. The CDR3 totals 16 residues. With V trimmed by 6 bases and J by 0 bases, 14 bases remained unmatched. CDR1 and CDR2 (germline): SQVTM, ANQGSEA. The CDR3 bases are TGCAGCGTCGGAATACTGAAACAGGGGAACTCCTACGAGCAGTACTTC. This codes for CSVGILKQGNSYEQYF.

Note on this clonotype: The final CDR3 position lacks the conserved phenylalanine or tryptophan, pointing to a likely read error. V gene TRBV3-1 combines with J gene TRBJ2-5, with 10 bases aligning to TRBD1. Trimming removed 1 base from V and 4 bases from J; junction bases left unmatched: 12. The length of the CDR3 is 18 residues. Germline V lookup: CDR1 LGHDT, CDR2 YNNKEL (reference sequence). For the CDR3, the DNA is TGTGCCAGCAGCCAAGGACAGGGGGCGAGATTGAGGGGAGAGACCCAGTACCTC. Its protein product is CASSQGQGARLRGETQYL.

This clonotype has a count of ten or more. This sequence joins TRBV3-1 and TRBJ2-2; 8 bases map to TRBD2. Germline-derived CDR1 and CDR2 are LGHDT and YNNKEL (reference sequence). J lost 8 bases, V lost 11 bases, and 7 bases had no gene match. The CDR3 contains 12 residues. CDR3 amino acids: CASSGGKGELFF. CDR3 DNA: TGTGCCTCCTCGGGAGGGAAGGGGGAGCTGTTTTTT.

This clonotype occurred many times. The CDR3 region has the DNA TGTGCCAGCAGTTTGACAGGGTACTCCTACGAGCAGTACTTC. The encoded protein is CASSLTGYSYEQYF. This rearrangement joins TRBV2 to TRBJ2-7, with 7 bases aligning to TRBD1. The junction had 4 bases not matched to a gene; V was cut back by 5 bases and J by 0 bases. CDR1 and CDR2 (germline): SNHLY, FYNNEI. The CDR3 is 14 amino acids.

At least ten counts were recorded for this clonotype. V usage is TRBV5-4 and J usage is TRBJ2-3, with D tentatively TRBD1 or TRBD2 (5 bases each). V lost 3 bases and J lost 2, with 13 bases in between. From germline, CDR1 is SGHNT and CDR2 YYREEE (reference sequence). This CDR3 comprises 15 residues. The CDR3 DNA sequence: TGTGCCAGCAGCTACCGGGACGGAATCACAGATACGCAGTATTTT. It translates to CASSYRDGITDTQYF.

The sample holds many counts of this clonotype. This chain connects TRBV7-8 to TRBJ2-5; TRBD2 matches 10 bases. CDR1 and CDR2 (germline): SGHVS, FQNEAQ. The CDR3 totals 17 residues. Losses at the gene ends were 5 bases for V and 3 bases for J; bases not matched to a gene: 12. The chain's CDR3 is CASSELAGVVVKETQYF. For the CDR3, the DNA is TGTGCCAGCAGCGAGCTAGCGGGAGTCGTCGTTAAAGAGACCCAGTACTTC.

This clonotype appeared many times. The chain couples TRBV29-1 to TRBJ2-7; 10 bases match TRBD1. Germline CDR1 and CDR2: SQVTM and ANQGSEA. The CDR3 consists of 13 residues. J lost 5 bases, V lost 6 bases, and 7 bases had no gene match. CDR3 sequence reads: CSVRTGGRNEQYF. The CDR3 nucleotides are TGCAGCGTCCGGACAGGGGGAAGGAACGAGCAGTACTTC.

The chain recombines TRBV9 with TRBJ2-3, with 11 positions matching TRBD2. Germline values: CDR1 SGDLS, CDR2 YYNGEE. V shed 3 bases, J shed 6 bases, and the junction held 0 bases outside the gene matches. The CDR3 spans 13 residues. The CDR3 protein is CASSGTSGDTQYF. The CDR3 DNA is TGTGCCAGCAGCGGGACTAGCGGGGATACGCAGTATTTT.

This clonotype was counted at least ten times. The chain couples TRBV28 to TRBJ2-3; unclear D gene. The CDR3 covers 13 residues. Deletions cut 2 bases from V and 4 bases from J, with 7 bases between. Looked up from germline, CDR1 is MDHEN and CDR2 is SYDVKM. The DNA for the CDR3 is TGTGCCAGCAGTTTAGTATCCCCAGATACGCAGTATTTT. Translating it yields CASSLVSPDTQYF.

Points on this clonotype: A much larger clone lies one base from this, so it may be a read error. This chain connects TRBV29-1 to TRBJ1-4; D ambiguous. The CDR3 extends over 11 amino acids. The germline V gene has CDR1 SQVTM and CDR2 ANQGSEA. Trimming left V 6 bases short and J 7 bases short, with 9 bases between. This CDR3 is CSVEILEKLFF. CDR3 coding DNA: TGCAGCGTGGAGATTCTTGAAAAACTGTTTTTT.

This chain connects TRBV29-1 to TRBJ1-2, with TRBD1 matching over 8 bases. The CDR3 is made up of 16 amino acids. V shed 6 bases, J shed 7 bases, and the junction held 19 bases outside the gene matches. CDR1 and CDR2 from the germline V gene are SQVTM and ANQGSEA. The CDR3 nucleotides are TGCAGCGTCAAATACGGACAGGGACAACCAATCGGTGGCTACACCTTC. Its translation: CSVKYGQGQPIGGYTF.